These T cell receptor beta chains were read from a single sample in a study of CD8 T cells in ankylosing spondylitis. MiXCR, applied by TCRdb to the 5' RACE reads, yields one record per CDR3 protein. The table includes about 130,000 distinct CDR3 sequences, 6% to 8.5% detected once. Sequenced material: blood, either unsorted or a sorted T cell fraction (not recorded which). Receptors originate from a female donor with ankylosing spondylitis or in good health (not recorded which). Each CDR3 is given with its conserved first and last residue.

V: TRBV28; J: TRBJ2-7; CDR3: CASFGVTTYEQYF
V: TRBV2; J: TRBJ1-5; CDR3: CTSSHETGTDYSNQPQHF
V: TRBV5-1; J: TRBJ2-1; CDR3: CASSLGSGFEQFF
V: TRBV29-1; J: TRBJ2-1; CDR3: CSVADRGGYNEQFF
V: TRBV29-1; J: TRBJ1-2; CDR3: CSVGNRDRGIYGYTF
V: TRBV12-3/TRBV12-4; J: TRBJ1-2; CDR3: CASRELSYGYTF
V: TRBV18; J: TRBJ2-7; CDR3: CASSPLDSYYEQYF
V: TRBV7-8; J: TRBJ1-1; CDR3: CASSGRQGLGTEAFF
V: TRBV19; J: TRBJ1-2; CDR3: CASSIDGEYGYTF
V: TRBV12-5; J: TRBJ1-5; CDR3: CASGQGQSSNQPQHF
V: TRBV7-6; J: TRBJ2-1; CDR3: CASSFGLPTNEQFF
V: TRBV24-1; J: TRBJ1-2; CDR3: CATSDPGLGGKDYGYTF
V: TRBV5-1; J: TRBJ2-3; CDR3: CASSPTSGAYTDTQYF
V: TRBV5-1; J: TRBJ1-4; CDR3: CASRTPQTELFF
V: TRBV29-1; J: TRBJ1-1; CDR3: CSAGPSLNTEAFF
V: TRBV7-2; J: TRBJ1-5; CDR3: CASSLDRGVNQPQHF
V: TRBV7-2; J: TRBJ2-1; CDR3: CASSPTGYEQFF
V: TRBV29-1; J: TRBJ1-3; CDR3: CSVEDLEQDSGNTIYF
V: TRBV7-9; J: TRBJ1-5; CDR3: CASSFTGGADNQPQHF
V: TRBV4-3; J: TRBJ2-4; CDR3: CASSQGLEAAGIQYF
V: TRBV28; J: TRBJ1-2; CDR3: CASSSINYGYTF
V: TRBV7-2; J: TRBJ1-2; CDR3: CASSLAGGNYGYTF
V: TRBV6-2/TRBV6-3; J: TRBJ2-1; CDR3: CASSYGLAAGEQFF
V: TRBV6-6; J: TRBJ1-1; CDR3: CASSYSGTGEAFF
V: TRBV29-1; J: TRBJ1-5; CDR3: CSVDNRSTLYSNQPQHF
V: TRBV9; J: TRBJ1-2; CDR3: CASSVETGGLSGYTF
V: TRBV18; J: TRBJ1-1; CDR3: CASSPQGRGGTEAFF
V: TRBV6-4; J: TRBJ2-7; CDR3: CARRDGTYEQYF
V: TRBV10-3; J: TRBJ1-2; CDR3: CAISESRNYGYTF
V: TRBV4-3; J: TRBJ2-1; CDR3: CASSQGSGAYNEQFF
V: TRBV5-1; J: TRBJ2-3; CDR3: CASSLNRAGTDTQYF
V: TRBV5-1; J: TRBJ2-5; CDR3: CASRPLSSQTQYF
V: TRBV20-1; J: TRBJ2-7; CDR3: CSARDTKGYYEQYF
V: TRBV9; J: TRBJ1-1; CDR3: CASSETGGNTEAFF
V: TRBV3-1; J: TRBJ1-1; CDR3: CASSQRTAMNTEAFF
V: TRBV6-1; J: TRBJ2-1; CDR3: CASRVTGAIYEQFF
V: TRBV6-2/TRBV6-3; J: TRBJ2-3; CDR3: CASTDYRTDTQYF
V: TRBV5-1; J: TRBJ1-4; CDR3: CASSLEGTTNEKLFF